A single sample is the source of the 29 T cell receptor beta chains below, sequenced in a study of blood T cell repertoires in COVID-19. Only in-frame clones appear in the TCRdb table, and some are missing; sequencing was by immunoSEQ multiplex PCR. Seen here are 150,000 to 200,000 clones, roughly nine tenths observed once, and the top ten hold around 2.4%. Specimen: PBMCs or T cells enriched from blood (not recorded which). These receptors all come from a woman aged 30 to 39 who had recovered from COVID-19.

This clone appeared a few times. J is TRBJ1-4 and V is TRBV7-2, with D unclear. Germline-derived CDR1 and CDR2 are SGHTA and FQGNSA. Trimming took off 5 bases at V and 7 bases at J, with 14 bases between the two ends. This CDR3 is 14 amino acids long. For the CDR3, the DNA is TGTGCCAGCAGCCTCGGACTGCCGGGTGAAAAACTGTTTTTT. Encoded protein: CASSLGLPGEKLFF.

V and J are TRBV11-2 and TRBJ1-1; TRBD1 is a possible D gene (5 bases). Germline V CDR1 and CDR2: SGHAT, FQNNGV. The CDR3 has 14 amino acids. Trimming removed 2 bases at V and 1 base at J, with 8 bases between. The CDR3 region has the DNA TGTGCCAGCAGCTTATACAGGTCGAACACTGAAGCTTTCTTT. It specifies CASSLYRSNTEAFF. Together with reference TRBV11-2 and TRBJ1-1, the CDR3 gives the full variable domain: EAGVAQSPRYKIIEKRQSVAFWCNPISGHATLYWYQQILGQGPKLLIQFQNNGVVDDSQLPKDRFSAERLKGVDSTLKIQPAKLEDSAVYLCASSLYRSNTEAFFGQGTRLTVV.

This chain joins TRBV9 and TRBJ1-6; maybe TRBD1 (6 bases). Germline V gene data show CDR1 as SGDLS and CDR2 as YYNGEE. V lost 3 bases and J 6 bases, leaving 16 bases between the germline ends. The CDR3 sequence is 16 residues long. The CDR3 loop is CASSAPGTRSNSPLHF. The CDR3 nucleotides are TGTGCCAGCAGCGCACCCGGGACACGTTCTAATTCACCCCTCCACTTT.

For this clone: A read error may produce the germline difference seen at one junction end. This sample includes further DNA sequences coding for the same CDR3. The rearrangement joins TRBV29-1 to TRBJ1-2; tentatively, D is TRBD1 (6 bases). The CDR3 runs 14 residues. Germline V gene sequence: CDR1 SQVTM, CDR2 ANQGSEA. The CDR3 loop reads CSVVTGYSNYGYTF. The CDR3 region has the DNA TGCAGCGTCGTAACAGGGTATTCCAACTATGGTTACACCTTC.

In this sample, this clone turned up a few times. V and J are TRBV18 and TRBJ1-1; maybe TRBD1 (5 bases). V lost 6 bases and J lost 2, with 22 bases in between. The germline V gene has CDR1 KGHSH and CDR2 LQKENI. The CDR3 spans 17 residues. CDR3 coding DNA: TGTGCCAGCTCCTACCTGGGGCAGACTTCCTTAAACACTGAAGCTTTCTTT. It encodes CASSYLGQTSLNTEAFF.

The rearrangement joins TRBV29-1 to TRBJ2-7, with D perhaps TRBD2 (6 bases). There are 14 residues in the CDR3. Germline assignment: CDR1 SQVTM and CDR2 ANQGSEA. The CDR3 region is CAARGRGTTYEQYF. The CDR3 nucleotides are TGCGCAGCCCGAGGTCGGGGGACCACCTACGAGCAGTACTTC.

The J gene is TRBJ1-2, the V gene TRBV28; D remains ambiguous. Per the germline V gene, CDR1 is MDHEN and CDR2 is SYDVKM. The V end lost 6 bases, the J end lost 2 bases, and 13 bases lay between the germline ends. The CDR3 is 14 amino acids. CDR3 in amino acids: CASRTEPSNYGYTF. CDR3 bases: TGTGCCAGCAGAACAGAGCCAAGCAACTATGGCTACACCTTC.

The chain employs TRBV9 and TRBJ1-2; 10 bases line up with TRBD1. The V and J ends lost 7 bases and 3 bases, in that order; junction bases with no gene match: 3. The CDR3 covers 13 residues. CDR1 and CDR2 from the germline V gene are SGDLS and YYNGEE. The DNA for the CDR3 is TGTGCCAGCGGGGACAGGGGTCACTATGGCTACACCTTC. Its protein product is CASGDRGHYGYTF. Complete variable domain (other parts from reference TRBV9 and TRBJ1-2): DSGVTQTPKHLITATGQRVTLRCSPRSGDLSVYWYQQSLDQGLQFLIQYYNGEERAKGNILERFSAQQFPDLHSELNLSSLELGDSALYFCASGDRGHYGYTFGSGTRLTVV.

The chain uses TRBV7-2 and TRBJ2-2; 10 bases fit TRBD2. CDR1 and CDR2 (germline): SGHTA, FQGNSA. This CDR3 has 15 amino acids. Losses at the gene ends were 5 bases for V and 1 base for J; bases not matched to a gene: 1. Here the CDR3 reads CASSRTSGNTGELFF. The CDR3 region has the DNA TGTGCCAGCAGCCGGACTAGCGGGAACACCGGGGAGCTGTTTTTT.

The chain employs TRBV15 and TRBJ1-1, with a weak D call TRBD1 (5 bases). Germline CDR1 and CDR2: LNHNV and YYDKDF (reference sequence). The CDR3 is made up of 13 amino acids. V gave up 6 bases and J gave up 4 bases, with 12 bases separating them. CDR3 in DNA: TGTGCCACCAGAGTAGACAGAAGCACTGAAGCTTTCTTT. Translated: CATRVDRSTEAFF. The full variable domain, completed using reference TRBV15 and TRBJ1-1, is DAMVIQNPRYQVTQFGKPVTLSCSQTLNHNVMYWYQQKSSQAPKLLFHYYDKDFNNEADTPDNFQSRRPNTSFCFLDIRSPGLGDTAMYLCATRVDRSTEAFFGQGTRLTVV.

The chain uses TRBV9 and TRBJ2-3, with no clear D. The CDR3 covers 14 residues. Germline V CDR1 and CDR2: SGDLS, YYNGEE. The ends were cut back, 3 bases at V and 0 bases at J, with 8 bases in the middle. In nucleotides, the CDR3 is TGTGCCAGCAGCGATGACTCTAGCACAGATACGCAGTATTTT. Translation gives CASSDDSSTDTQYF.

This clone was recorded once. This chain uses TRBV20-1 with TRBJ1-2, with 11 bases aligning to TRBD1. Germline trimming cut 6 bases from V and 8 bases from J; bases unmatched to any gene: 8. This CDR3 has 13 amino acids. The germline gives CDR1 DFQATT, CDR2 SNEGSKA (reference sequence). The CDR3 region has the DNA TGCAGTGCGAGTGGACAGGGGGCGAGGGGCTACACCTTC. This translates into CSASGQGARGYTF.

The rearrangement links TRBV5-4 to TRBJ1-1; no clear D gene. The CDR3 is 15 residues long. V was cut by 0 bases and J by 1 base, with 10 bases left in between. Germline lookup yields CDR1 SGHNT and CDR2 YYREEE (reference sequence). The CDR3 sequence: CASSLGADTNTEAFF. CDR3 coding DNA: TGTGCCAGCAGCTTGGGCGCCGATACGAACACTGAAGCTTTCTTT.

The chain employs TRBV19 and TRBJ1-5; TRBD1 agrees at 7 bases. The CDR3 runs to 15 residues. V dropped 4 bases and J dropped 3; count of bases not matched to a gene: 6. Germline CDR1 is LNHDA and CDR2 is SQIVND (reference sequence). This CDR3 is CASSRGQNINQPQHF. CDR3 nucleotide sequence: TGTGCCAGTAGTAGGGGACAGAACATCAATCAGCCCCAGCATTTT. Drawing the rest from reference TRBV19 and TRBJ1-5, the complete variable domain is DGGITQSPKYLFRKEGQNVTLSCEQNLNHDAMYWYRQDPGQGLRLIYYSQIVNDFQKGDIAEGYSVSREKKESFPLTVTSAQKNPTAFYLCASSRGQNINQPQHFGDGTRLSIL.

This clone has just a few counts. Germline is not matched at one junction end, which may reflect a read error. V is TRBV7-2 and J is TRBJ2-5; D gene unclear. The CDR3 loop spans 13 amino acids. Germline V gene sequence: CDR1 SGHTA, CDR2 FQGNSA. The CDR3 nucleotides read TGTGCCAGCAGCTTGGAATACCAAGAGGCCCAGTACTTC. Translated: CASSLEYQEAQYF.

The gene calls are TRBV6-5 and TRBJ2-3; the match to TRBD2 covers 12 bases. This CDR3 has 15 amino acids. V lost 2 bases and J lost 4; bases outside the gene matches: 1. Per germline, CDR1 MNHEY and CDR2 SVGAGI. The CDR3 region has the DNA TGTGCCAGCAGTTACGGACTAGCGGGGTCAGATACGCAGTATTTT. As protein: CASSYGLAGSDTQYF.

V usage is TRBV9 and J usage is TRBJ1-6; 8 positions agree with TRBD1. V was pared by 2 bases and J by 10 bases, with 5 bases of the junction left unmatched. The CDR3 length is 14 residues. Germline V gene sequence: CDR1 SGDLS, CDR2 YYNGEE. CDR3 sequence: CASSVRQGNSPLHF. CDR3 coding DNA: TGTGCCAGCAGCGTGCGACAGGGGAACTCACCCCTCCACTTT.

A few counts support this clone. V and J are TRBV15 and TRBJ1-2, with TRBD1 as a possible D gene (5 bases). Trimming left V 1 base short and J 5 bases short, with 14 bases between. CDR3 size: 15 residues. CDR1 is LNHNV and CDR2 is YYDKDF in the germline V gene (reference sequence). This CDR3 is CATSRARQGRYGYTF. In nucleotides, the CDR3 is TGTGCCACCAGCAGAGCGCGCCAGGGTAGATATGGCTACACCTTC.

The chain combines TRBV7-9 with TRBJ2-7; TRBD2 agrees at 7 bases. CDR3 size: 17 residues. V dropped 5 bases and J dropped 5; count of bases not matched to a gene: 18. Looked up from germline, CDR1 is SEHNR and CDR2 is FQNEAQ (reference sequence). The CDR3 nucleotides are TGTGCCAGCAGCCCCCTGGGAGGGGCGGGGGAACTGAACGAGCAGTACTTC. Translated, it gives CASSPLGGAGELNEQYF.

The rearrangement uses TRBV5-4 and TRBJ2-1, with D possibly being TRBD2 (6 bases). Trimming cost V 2 bases and J 2 bases, with 11 bases left between them. The CDR3 sequence is 15 residues long. CDR1 and CDR2 from the germline V gene are SGHNT and YYREEE (reference sequence). CDR3 region: CASSLKLATYNEQFF. CDR3 bases: TGTGCCAGCAGCTTAAAACTAGCAACCTACAATGAGCAGTTCTTC. Based on the CDR3 plus reference TRBV5-4 and TRBJ2-1, the full variable domain is ETGVTQSPTHLIKTRGQQVTLRCSSQSGHNTVSWYQQALGQGPQFIFQYYREEENGRGNFPPRFSGLQFPNYSSELNVNALELDDSALYLCASSLKLATYNEQFFGPGTRLTVL.

The chain uses TRBV3-1 (or the pseudogene TRBV3-2) and TRBJ2-1, with 10 bases lining up with TRBD2. The CDR3 is made up of 15 amino acids. Germline trimming cut 4 bases from V and 10 bases from J; bases unmatched to any gene: 10. Germline CDR1 LGHDT, CDR2 YNNKEL (reference sequence). Written as DNA, the CDR3 is TGTGCCAGCAGCCTAACTAGCGGGGCGCTCGGAGAGCAGTTCTTC. Its protein is CASSLTSGALGEQFF.

This sequence joins TRBV7-3 and TRBJ1-6, with TRBD1 matching 7 bases. Germline V gene data show CDR1 as SGHTA and CDR2 as FQGTGA. This CDR3 comprises 13 residues. The trim removed 1 base at V and 16 bases at J, leaving 7 bases unmatched. CDR3 in amino acids: CASSLSPAGGLHF. The DNA for the CDR3 is TGTGCCAGCAGCTTAAGTCCGGCAGGGGGACTCCACTTT.

As for this clone: One junction end disagrees with the germline gene, perhaps due to a read error. The chain employs TRBV7-2 and TRBJ2-5; 14 nucleotides line up with TRBD2. Germline assignment: CDR1 SGHTA and CDR2 FQGNSA. This CDR3 region has 12 residues. The CDR3 loop reads CASSATSGGADF. The CDR3 nucleotides are TGTGCCAGCAGCGCGACTAGCGGGGGGGCCGACTTC.

This rearrangement joins TRBV24-1 to TRBJ2-2, with a tentative D call TRBD2 (6 bases). The CDR3 is 16 residues long. Germline-derived CDR1 and CDR2 are KGHDR and SFDVKD. V lost 3 bases to trimming and J lost 6 bases, with 16 bases between them. CDR3 bases: TGTGCCACCAGTGATGGGGGGAGAGGGCACGCCGGGGAGCTGTTTTTT. Its protein is CATSDGGRGHAGELFF.

V and J are TRBV4-3 and TRBJ2-7; a possible D gene is TRBD2 (6 bases). V shed 0 bases and J shed 4 bases, with 22 bases lying between them. This CDR3 has 18 residues. From germline, CDR1 is LGHNA and CDR2 YSLEER. CDR3 loop: CASSQEGLRAGFGYEQYF. The CDR3 DNA follows: TGCGCCAGCAGCCAAGAGGGCTTACGGGCGGGGTTTGGGTACGAGCAGTACTTC.

The chain recombines TRBV9 with TRBJ1-2; D might be TRBD1 (6 bases). CDR3 size: 15 residues. V lost 4 bases and J 8 bases, leaving 21 bases between the germline ends. Germline V gene lookup returns CDR1 SGDLS and CDR2 YYNGEE. The CDR3 nucleotides are TGTGCCAGCAGCCCTTGGGGGGGGGCCTCGGGCGGCTACACCTTC. Its translation: CASSPWGGASGGYTF. Supplemented by reference TRBV9 and TRBJ1-2, the full variable domain reads DSGVTQTPKHLITATGQRVTLRCSPRSGDLSVYWYQQSLDQGLQFLIQYYNGEERAKGNILERFSAQQFPDLHSELNLSSLELGDSALYFCASSPWGGASGGYTFGSGTRLTVV.

This clone was seen a single time. V is TRBV6-5 and J is TRBJ2-5, with 8 bases aligning to TRBD1. The CDR3 totals 15 residues. V trimming: 11 bases; J trimming: 5 bases; junction bases outside the gene matches: 16. From germline, CDR1 is MNHEY and CDR2 SVGAGI. The DNA of the CDR3 is TGTGCCGGGATAAATTACCAGGGGGCGCGGGAGACCCAGTACTTC. Translating it yields CAGINYQGARETQYF.

The rearrangement uses TRBV11-3 and TRBJ1-4, with unresolved D. Germline CDR1 and CDR2: SGHNT and YENEEA. The CDR3 spans 16 residues. The V end lost 7 bases, the J end lost 3 bases, and 18 bases lay between the germline ends. The CDR3 nucleotides are TGTGCCAGCACCCCCTCTGGTGGGAGATCTAATGAAAAACTGTTTTTT. This sequence encodes CASTPSGGRSNEKLFF. The full variable domain, rest sourced from reference TRBV11-3 and TRBJ1-4, is EAGVVQSPRYKIIEKKQPVAFWCNPISGHNTLYWYLQNLGQGPELLIRYENEEAVDDSQLPKDRFSAERLKGVDSTLKIQPAELGDSAVYLCASTPSGGRSNEKLFFGSGTQLSVL.

This clone was found once. The J gene is TRBJ1-5, the V gene TRBV10-3; tentative D call: TRBD1 (6 bases). The V end lost 0 bases, the J end lost 1 base, and 10 bases lay between the germline ends. Germline values: CDR1 ENHRY, CDR2 SYGVKD. The CDR3 has 16 residues. CDR3 bases: TGTGCCATCAGTGAGTCGCGGGGGGCAAGCAATCAGCCCCAGCATTTT. Its translation: CAISESRGASNQPQHF.